This TCR beta chain is drawn from a study of post-analysis software for immune sequencing data. Study in general: Included courses were relapsing-remitting and secondary progressive multiple sclerosis; progressive-relapsing multiple sclerosis was also included. General study findings and limits: With TRBV5-6, TRBV5-1 and TRBV20-1 included, about five TRBV segments were more frequent in patients than in controls. Controls showed significantly higher normalized Chao1 diversity than did multiple sclerosis patients.

As regards this clonotype: The antigen is unknown.

Unique molecular identifiers featured in each of the TCR beta cDNA libraries. Researchers reported 550,000 or so cDNA molecules coming from around 1 to 9.1 million T cells. One entry per CDR3 protein results from TCRdb running MiXCR on the PCR reads. The top ten clones hold roughly 28% of a sample with 150,000 or so distinct CDR3 sequences, about 34% of them seen once. CDR3 length: 16 residues. V was pared by 2 bases and J by 0 bases, with 10 bases between. Germline CDR1 MNHEY, CDR2 SVGAGI. Sequencing used blood, obtained after autologous hematopoietic stem cell transplantation. V usage is TRBV6-5 and J usage is TRBJ2-2, with unresolved D. The TCR sequence derives from a girl aged 10 to 17 with multiple sclerosis. The CDR3 is CASSYEPHTNTGELFF. CDR3 coding DNA: TGTGCCAGCAGTTACGAGCCCCATACGAACACCGGGGAGCTGTTTTTT.